The clone carrying this TCR beta chain was detected ten times or more. Its cognate antigen is unknown. What the library attached to individual cDNA molecules were unique molecular identifiers. TCRdb recomputed calls from the RACE reads with MiXCR, one row per CDR3 protein. The sample contains approximately 340,000 distinct CDR3 sequences, around 7% of which appear only once. The data were obtained in a study of human T cells and chemical hapten exposure. Study-wide results and caveats: Expanded TCRs produced significantly more large CDR3 similarity clusters than controls did. Donors had alopecia, so their immune response may differ from healthy people's.

Time point meaning: patch test 1, 2 weeks after DPC sensitization. The treatment was: therapeutic diphenylcyclopropenone sensitization with weekly scalp DPC. After removal of 6 bases from V and 2 bases from J, the junction contained 6 bases not matched to a gene. Germline lookup yields CDR1 DFQATT and CDR2 SNEGSKA (reference sequence). This CDR3 spans 15 amino acids. The origin of this receptor is a woman younger than 35 with alopecia areata. Some clones in this sample may be carry-over from other donors' samples. The V and J genes are TRBV20-1 and TRBJ2-7, with 14 bases lining up with TRBD2. The material was whole blood, obtained in connection with sensitization to the hapten diphenylcyclopropenone (DPC). The CDR3 spells CSAQGTSGGTYEQYF. The CDR3 DNA sequence: TGCAGTGCCCAAGGGACTAGCGGGGGTACCTACGAGCAGTACTTC.